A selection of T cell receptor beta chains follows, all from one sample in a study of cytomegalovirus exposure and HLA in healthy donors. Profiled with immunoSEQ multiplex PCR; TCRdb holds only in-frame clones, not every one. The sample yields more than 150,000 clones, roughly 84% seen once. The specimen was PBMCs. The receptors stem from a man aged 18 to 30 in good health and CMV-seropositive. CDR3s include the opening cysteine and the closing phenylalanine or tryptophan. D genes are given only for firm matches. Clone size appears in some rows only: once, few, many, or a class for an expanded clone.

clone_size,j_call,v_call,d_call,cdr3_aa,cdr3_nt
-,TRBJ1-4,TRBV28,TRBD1,CASSLDRGGGSGQKLFF,TGTGCCAGCAGCCTGGACAGGGGTGGTGGTAGTGGCCAAAAACTGTTTTTT
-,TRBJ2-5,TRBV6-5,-,CASSPDWEQETQYF,TGTGCCAGCAGCCCCGACTGGGAGCAAGAGACCCAGTACTTC
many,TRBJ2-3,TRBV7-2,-,CASSPEFGTQYF,TGTGCCAGCAGCCCCGAATTCGGGACGCAGTATTTT
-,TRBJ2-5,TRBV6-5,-,CASSLLQGRETQYF,TGTGCCAGCAGTTTGTTACAGGGTAGGGAGACCCAGTACTTC
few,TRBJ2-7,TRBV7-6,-,CASSSNRAYEQYF,TGTGCCAGCAGCTCGAACCGGGCCTACGAGCAGTACTTC
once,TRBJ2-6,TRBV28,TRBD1,CASSFFRQGTTGANVLTF,TGTGCCAGCAGTTTTTTCAGACAGGGAACCACTGGGGCCAACGTCCTGACTTTC
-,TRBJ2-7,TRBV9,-,CASSSNRGPSYEQYF,TGTGCCAGCAGCTCGAATCGCGGGCCCTCCTACGAGCAGTACTTC
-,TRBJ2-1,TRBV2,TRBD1,CASYGTANVNYNEQFF,TGTGCCAGCTACGGGACAGCCAATGTAAATTACAATGAGCAGTTCTTC
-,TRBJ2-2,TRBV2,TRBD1,CASSETGGRTGELFF,TGTGCCAGCAGTGAAACAGGGGGGCGGACCGGGGAGCTGTTTTTT
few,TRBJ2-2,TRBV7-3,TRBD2,CASSQLAASNTGELFF,TGTGCCAGCAGCCAACTAGCGGCCTCAAACACCGGGGAGCTGTTTTTT
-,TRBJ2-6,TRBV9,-,CASSASSGANVLTF,TGTGCCAGCAGCGCGAGCTCTGGGGCCAACGTCCTGACTTTC
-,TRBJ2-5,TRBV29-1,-,CSTGEGAETQYF,TGCAGCACCGGCGAAGGAGCGGAGACCCAGTACTTC
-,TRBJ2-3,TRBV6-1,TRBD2,CASSATSGTSTDTQYF,TGTGCCAGCAGTGCCACTAGCGGAACAAGCACAGATACGCAGTATTTT
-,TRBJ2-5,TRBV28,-,CASSLGVQETQYF,TGTGCCAGCAGCTTGGGAGTACAGGAGACCCAGTACTTC
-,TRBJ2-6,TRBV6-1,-,CASSTGANVLTF,TGTGCCAGTTCTACTGGGGCCAACGTCCTGACTTTC
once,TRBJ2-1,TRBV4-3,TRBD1,CASSQDRGAYNEQFF,TGCGCCAGCAGCCAGGACAGGGGGGCCTACAATGAGCAGTTCTTC
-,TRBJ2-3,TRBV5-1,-,CASSLGQSTDTQYF,TGCGCCAGCAGCTTGGGACAAAGCACAGATACGCAGTATTTT
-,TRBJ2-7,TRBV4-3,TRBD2,CASSRGSGDSYEQYF,TGCGCCAGCAGCAGGGGTAGCGGGGACTCCTACGAGCAGTACTTC
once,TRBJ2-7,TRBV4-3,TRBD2,CASSQDKVGGIDTSYEQYF,TGCGCCAGCAGCCAAGATAAGGTGGGAGGGATTGACACCTCCTACGAGCAGTACTTC
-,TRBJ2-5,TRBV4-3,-,CASSQDRRTVQETQYF,TGCGCCAGCAGCCAAGATCGTCGGACAGTCCAAGAGACCCAGTACTTC
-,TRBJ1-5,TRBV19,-,CASSILGSNQPQHF,TGTGCCAGTAGTATACTCGGGTCGAATCAGCCCCAGCATTTT
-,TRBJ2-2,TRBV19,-,CASSMGQNTGELFF,TGTGCCAGTAGCATGGGACAGAACACCGGGGAGCTGTTTTTT
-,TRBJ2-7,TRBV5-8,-,CASDRVQYEQYF,TGTGCCAGCGATCGGGTTCAGTACGAGCAGTACTTC
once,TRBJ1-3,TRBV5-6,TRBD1,CASSLAGGSGNTIYF,TGTGCCAGCAGCTTGGCAGGGGGCTCTGGAAACACCATATATTTT
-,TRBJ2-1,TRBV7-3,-,CASSLGLAKEQFF,TGTGCCAGCAGCTTAGGGTTAGCTAAGGAGCAGTTCTTC
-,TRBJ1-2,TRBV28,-,CASRVEYGYTF,TGTGCCAGCAGAGTAGAGTATGGCTACACCTTC
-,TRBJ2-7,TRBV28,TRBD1,CASSSPGQGAEQYF,TGTGCCAGCAGTTCGCCGGGACAGGGGGCCGAGCAGTACTTC
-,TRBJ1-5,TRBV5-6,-,CASSSDKRRGSNQPQHF,TGTGCCAGCAGCTCAGACAAGAGGAGGGGAAGCAATCAGCCCCAGCATTTT
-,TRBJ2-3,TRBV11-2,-,CASSLDGSRTDTQYF,TGTGCCAGCAGCTTAGACGGGAGCAGGACAGATACGCAGTATTTT
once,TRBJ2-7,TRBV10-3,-,CAIGQAGNEQYF,TGTGCCATCGGGCAGGCAGGGAACGAGCAGTACTTC
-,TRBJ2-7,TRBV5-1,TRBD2,CASSFRPLGLAGGRLGYEQYF,TGCGCCAGCAGCTTCCGCCCTTTAGGACTAGCGGGAGGCCGTTTGGGGTACGAGCAGTACTTC
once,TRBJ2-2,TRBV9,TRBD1,CASSVGTGNTGELFF,TGTGCCAGCAGCGTAGGGACAGGGAATACCGGGGAGCTGTTTTTT
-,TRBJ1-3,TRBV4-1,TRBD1,CASSQRAGGTDRSGNTIYF,TGCGCCAGCAGCCAACGAGCCGGCGGGACAGACCGCTCTGGAAACACCATATATTTT
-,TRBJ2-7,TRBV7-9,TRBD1,CASSFGDRGEQYF,TGTGCCAGCAGCTTCGGAGACAGGGGCGAGCAGTACTTC
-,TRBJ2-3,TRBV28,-,CASVSVPADTDTQYF,TGTGCCAGCGTCAGCGTGCCGGCGGACACAGATACGCAGTATTTT
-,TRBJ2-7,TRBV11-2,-,CASSRRTESSYEQYF,TGTGCCAGCAGCCGTCGGACAGAAAGCTCCTACGAGCAGTACTTC
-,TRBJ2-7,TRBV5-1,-,CASSLDPGYEQYF,TGCGCCAGCAGCTTGGACCCCGGGTACGAGCAGTACTTC
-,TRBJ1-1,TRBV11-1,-,CASSSVDWNTEAFF,TGTGCCAGCAGCTCAGTTGATTGGAACACTGAAGCTTTCTTT
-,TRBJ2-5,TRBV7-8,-,CASSLQSGKETQYF,TGTGCCAGCAGCTTACAGTCGGGGAAAGAGACCCAGTACTTC
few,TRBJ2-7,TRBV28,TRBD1,CASSPRDRDLGEQYF,TGTGCCAGCAGTCCCCGGGACAGGGACCTCGGGGAGCAGTACTTC
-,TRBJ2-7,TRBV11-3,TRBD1,CASSPRTGGGEQYF,TGTGCCAGCAGCCCCCGAACAGGGGGCGGCGAGCAGTACTTC
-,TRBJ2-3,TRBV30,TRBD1,CAWSPGTGVHYF,TGTGCCTGGAGTCCGGGCACAGGGGTCCACTATTTT
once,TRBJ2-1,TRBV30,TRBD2,CACLMTGLAGGSSYNEQFF,TGTGCCTGCTTAATGACGGGGCTAGCGGGGGGGAGCTCCTACAATGAGCAGTTCTTC
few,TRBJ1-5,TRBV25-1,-,CASSESGGYQPQHF,TGTGCCAGCAGTGAATCTGGCGGGTATCAGCCCCAGCATTTT
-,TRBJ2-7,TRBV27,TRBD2,CASSLGGGPSYEQYF,TGTGCCAGCAGTTTAGGGGGAGGGCCCTCCTACGAGCAGTACTTC
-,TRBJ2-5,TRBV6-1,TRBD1,CASRDRGSGTQYF,TGTGCCAGCCGGGACAGGGGATCAGGGACCCAGTACTTC
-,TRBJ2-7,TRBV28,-,CASRPGGASSYEQYF,TGTGCCAGCCGCCCGGGGGGCGCCAGCTCCTACGAGCAGTACTTC
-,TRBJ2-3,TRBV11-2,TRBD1,CASSSTGWASTDTQYF,TGTGCCAGCAGCTCGACAGGGTGGGCAAGCACAGATACGCAGTATTTT
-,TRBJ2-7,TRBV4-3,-,CASSQVRSGANEQYF,TGCGCCAGCAGCCAAGTCCGGAGTGGAGCCAACGAGCAGTACTTC
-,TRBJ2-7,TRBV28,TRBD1,CASIRQGTYEQYF,TGTGCCAGCATCAGACAGGGAACCTACGAGCAGTACTTC